The T cell receptor (beta chain) described here comes from a study of T cell changes during pregnancy in multiple sclerosis. This clone was counted once. V was clipped by 4 bases and J by 1 base; unmatched bases: 7. Germline CDR1 reads SGHDT; CDR2 reads YYEEEE. The CDR3 has 16 residues. Some clones are missing from TCRdb's copy, which holds only in-frame ones; the method was immunoSEQ multiplex PCR. The table lists 55,000 to 85,000 clones, 90% of them singletons. The chain joins TRBV5-6 to TRBJ2-3; TRBD1 matches at 9 bases. This TCR derives from a female donor with multiple sclerosis, enrolled in a pregnancy study. The input for sequencing was peripheral blood, taken in the third trimester of pregnancy. The CDR3 loop reads CASSAYRTGGTDTQYF. The CDR3 region has the DNA TGTGCCAGCAGCGCTTATAGGACAGGGGGCACAGATACGCAGTATTTT.